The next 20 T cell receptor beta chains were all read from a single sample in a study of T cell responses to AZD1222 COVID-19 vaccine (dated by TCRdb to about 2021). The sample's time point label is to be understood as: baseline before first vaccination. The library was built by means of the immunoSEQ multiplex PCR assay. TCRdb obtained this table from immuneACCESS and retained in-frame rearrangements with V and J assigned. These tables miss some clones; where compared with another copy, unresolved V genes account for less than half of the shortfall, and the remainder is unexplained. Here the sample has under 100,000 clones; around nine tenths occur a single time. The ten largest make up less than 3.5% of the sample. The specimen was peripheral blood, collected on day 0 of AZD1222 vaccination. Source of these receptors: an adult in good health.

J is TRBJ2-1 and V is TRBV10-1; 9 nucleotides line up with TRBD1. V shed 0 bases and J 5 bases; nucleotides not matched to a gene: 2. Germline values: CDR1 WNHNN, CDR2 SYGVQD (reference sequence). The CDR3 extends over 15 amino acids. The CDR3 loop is CASSESGTGHNEQFF. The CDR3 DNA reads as TGCGCCAGCAGTGAGTCGGGGACAGGGCACAATGAGCAGTTCTTC.

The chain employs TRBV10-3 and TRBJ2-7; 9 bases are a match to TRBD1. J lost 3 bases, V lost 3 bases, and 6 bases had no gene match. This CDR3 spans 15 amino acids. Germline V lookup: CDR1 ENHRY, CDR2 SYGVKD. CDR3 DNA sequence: TGTGCCATCAGTGACCAGGGACAGGGATTCTACGAGCAGTACTTC. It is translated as CAISDQGQGFYEQYF.

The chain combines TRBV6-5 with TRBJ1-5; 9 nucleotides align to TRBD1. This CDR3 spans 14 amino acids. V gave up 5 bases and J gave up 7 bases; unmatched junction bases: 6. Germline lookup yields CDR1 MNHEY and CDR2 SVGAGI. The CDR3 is CASSPGTGLQPQHF. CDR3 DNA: TGTGCCAGCAGTCCCGGGACAGGGTTACAGCCCCAGCATTTT.

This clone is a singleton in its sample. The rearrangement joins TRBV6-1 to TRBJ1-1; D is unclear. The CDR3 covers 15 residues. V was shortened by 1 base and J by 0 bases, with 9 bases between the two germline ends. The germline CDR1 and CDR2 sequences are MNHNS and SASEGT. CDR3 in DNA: TGTGCCAGCAGTGAAGTTCCAGGAATGAACACTGAAGCTTTCTTT. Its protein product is CASSEVPGMNTEAFF.

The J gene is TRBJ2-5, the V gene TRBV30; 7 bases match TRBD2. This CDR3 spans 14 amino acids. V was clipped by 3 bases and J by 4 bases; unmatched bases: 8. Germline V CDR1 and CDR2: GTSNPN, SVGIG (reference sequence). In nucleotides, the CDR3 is TGTGCCTGGAGCGTCGGCAGGGAGGGAGAGACCCAGTACTTC. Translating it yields CAWSVGREGETQYF.

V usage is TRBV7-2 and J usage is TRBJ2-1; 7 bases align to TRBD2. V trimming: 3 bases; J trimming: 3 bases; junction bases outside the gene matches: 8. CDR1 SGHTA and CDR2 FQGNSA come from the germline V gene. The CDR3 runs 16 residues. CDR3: CASSFSGLDFYNEQFF. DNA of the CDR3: TGTGCCAGCAGCTTCTCCGGACTAGATTTCTACAATGAGCAGTTCTTC. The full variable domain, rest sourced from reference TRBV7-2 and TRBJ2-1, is GAGVSQSPSNKVTEKGKDVELRCDPISGHTALYWYRQSLGQGLEFLIYFQGNSAPDKSGLPSDRFSAERTGGSVSTLTIQRTQQEDSAVYLCASSFSGLDFYNEQFFGPGTRLTVL.

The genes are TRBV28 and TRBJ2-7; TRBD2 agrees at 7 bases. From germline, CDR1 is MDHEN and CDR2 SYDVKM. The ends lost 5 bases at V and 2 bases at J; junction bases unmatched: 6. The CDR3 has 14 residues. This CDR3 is CASSMGGGPYEQYF. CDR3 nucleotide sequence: TGTGCCAGCAGTATGGGGGGGGGTCCCTACGAGCAGTACTTC.

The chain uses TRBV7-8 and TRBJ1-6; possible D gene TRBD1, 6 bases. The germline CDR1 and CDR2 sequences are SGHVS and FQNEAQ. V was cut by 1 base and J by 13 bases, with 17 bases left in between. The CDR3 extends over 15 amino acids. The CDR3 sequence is CASSLEGGASLPLHF. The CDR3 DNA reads TGTGCCAGCAGCTTAGAGGGGGGGGCTTCTCTCCCCCTCCACTTT. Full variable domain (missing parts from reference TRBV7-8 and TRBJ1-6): GAGVSQSPRYKVAKRGQDVALRCDPISGHVSLFWYQQALGQGPEFLTYFQNEAQLDKSGLPSDRFFAERPEGSVSTLKIQRTQQEDSAVYLCASSLEGGASLPLHFGNGTRLTVT.

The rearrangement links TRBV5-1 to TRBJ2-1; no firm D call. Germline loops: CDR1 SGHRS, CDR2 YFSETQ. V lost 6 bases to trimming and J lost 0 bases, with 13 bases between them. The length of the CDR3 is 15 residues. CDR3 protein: CASTRERSSYNEQFF. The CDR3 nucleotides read TGCGCCAGCACTAGAGAGCGTAGCTCCTACAATGAGCAGTTCTTC.

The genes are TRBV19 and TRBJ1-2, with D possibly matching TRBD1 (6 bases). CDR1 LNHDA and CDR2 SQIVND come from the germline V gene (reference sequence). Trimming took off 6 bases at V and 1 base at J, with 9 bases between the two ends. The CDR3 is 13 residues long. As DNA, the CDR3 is TGTGCCAGTAGGGTACAGGGTAACTATGGCTACACCTTC. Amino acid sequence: CASRVQGNYGYTF.

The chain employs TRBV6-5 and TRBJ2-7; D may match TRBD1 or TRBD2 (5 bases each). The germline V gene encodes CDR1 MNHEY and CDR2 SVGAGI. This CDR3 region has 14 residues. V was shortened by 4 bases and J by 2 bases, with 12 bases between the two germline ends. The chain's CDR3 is CASSSGTGTYEQYF. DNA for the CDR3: TGTGCCAGCAGTTCCGGGACGGGAACCTACGAGCAGTACTTC.

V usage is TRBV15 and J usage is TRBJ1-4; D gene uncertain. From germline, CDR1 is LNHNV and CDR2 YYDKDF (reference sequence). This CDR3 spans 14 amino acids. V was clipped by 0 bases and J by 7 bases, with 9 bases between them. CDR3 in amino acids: CATSREPSAEKLFF. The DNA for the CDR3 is TGTGCCACCAGCAGAGAGCCGTCGGCTGAAAAACTGTTTTTT.

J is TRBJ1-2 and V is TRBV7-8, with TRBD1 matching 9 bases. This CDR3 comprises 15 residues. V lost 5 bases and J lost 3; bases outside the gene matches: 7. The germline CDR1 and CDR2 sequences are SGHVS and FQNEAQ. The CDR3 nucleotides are TGTGCCAGCAGCCCCCGGACAGGGGTGGACTATGGCTACACCTTC. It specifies CASSPRTGVDYGYTF.

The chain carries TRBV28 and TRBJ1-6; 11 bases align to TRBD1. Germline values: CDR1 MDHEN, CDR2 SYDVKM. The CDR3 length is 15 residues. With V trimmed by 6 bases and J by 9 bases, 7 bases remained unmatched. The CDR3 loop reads CASSTGTGGVSPLHF. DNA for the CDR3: TGTGCCAGCAGCACCGGGACAGGGGGGGTTTCACCCCTCCACTTT. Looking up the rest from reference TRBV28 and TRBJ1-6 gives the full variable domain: DVKVTQSSRYLVKRTGEKVFLECVQDMDHENMFWYRQDPGLGLRLIYFSYDVKMKEKGDIPEGYSVSREKKERFSLILESASTNQTSMYLCASSTGTGGVSPLHFGNGTRLTVT.

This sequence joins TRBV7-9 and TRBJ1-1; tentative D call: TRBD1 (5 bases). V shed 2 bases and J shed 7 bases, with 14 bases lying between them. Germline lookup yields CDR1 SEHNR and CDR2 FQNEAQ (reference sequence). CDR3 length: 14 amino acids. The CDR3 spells CASSLTGPRGEAFF. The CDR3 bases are TGTGCCAGCAGCTTAACGGGACCCCGGGGTGAAGCTTTCTTT.

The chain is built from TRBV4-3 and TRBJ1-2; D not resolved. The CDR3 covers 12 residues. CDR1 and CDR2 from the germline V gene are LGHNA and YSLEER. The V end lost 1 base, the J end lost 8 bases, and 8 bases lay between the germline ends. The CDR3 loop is CASSQAPGGYTF. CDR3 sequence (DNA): TGCGCCAGCAGCCAAGCTCCGGGGGGCTACACCTTC.

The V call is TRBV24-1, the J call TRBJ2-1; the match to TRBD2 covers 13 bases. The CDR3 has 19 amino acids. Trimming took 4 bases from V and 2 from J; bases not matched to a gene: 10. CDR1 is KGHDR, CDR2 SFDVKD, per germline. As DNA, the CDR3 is TGTGCCACCAGTGAAGGGACTAGCGGGGAATTCCTCCCCTACAATGAGCAGTTCTTC. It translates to CATSEGTSGEFLPYNEQFF.

The CDR3 DNA is TGTGCCAGCAGCTCCTGGACAGGATCCTACAATGAGCAGTTCTTC. Residues: CASSSWTGSYNEQFF. The V gene is TRBV5-6, the J gene TRBJ2-1; 7 nucleotides agree with TRBD1. CDR1 and CDR2 from the germline V gene are SGHDT and YYEEEE. The V and J ends lost 3 bases and 1 base, in that order; junction bases with no gene match: 4. CDR3 size: 15 residues.

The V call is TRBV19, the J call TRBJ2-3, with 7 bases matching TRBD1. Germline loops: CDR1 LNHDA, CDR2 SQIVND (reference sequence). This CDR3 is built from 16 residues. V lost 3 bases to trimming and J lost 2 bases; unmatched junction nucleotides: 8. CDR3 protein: CASSILRDRNTDTQYF. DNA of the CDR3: TGTGCCAGTAGTATCCTCCGGGACAGAAACACAGATACGCAGTATTTT.

The DNA for the CDR3 is TGTGCCAGCAGCCAACTTACAGATACGCAGTATTTT. This codes for CASSQLTDTQYF. The J gene is TRBJ2-3, the V gene TRBV3-1 (or the pseudogene TRBV3-2); D remains ambiguous. Germline values: CDR1 LGHDT, CDR2 YNNKEL (reference sequence). The length of the CDR3 is 12 residues. The V and J ends lost 2 bases and 3 bases respectively, with 3 bases between them.